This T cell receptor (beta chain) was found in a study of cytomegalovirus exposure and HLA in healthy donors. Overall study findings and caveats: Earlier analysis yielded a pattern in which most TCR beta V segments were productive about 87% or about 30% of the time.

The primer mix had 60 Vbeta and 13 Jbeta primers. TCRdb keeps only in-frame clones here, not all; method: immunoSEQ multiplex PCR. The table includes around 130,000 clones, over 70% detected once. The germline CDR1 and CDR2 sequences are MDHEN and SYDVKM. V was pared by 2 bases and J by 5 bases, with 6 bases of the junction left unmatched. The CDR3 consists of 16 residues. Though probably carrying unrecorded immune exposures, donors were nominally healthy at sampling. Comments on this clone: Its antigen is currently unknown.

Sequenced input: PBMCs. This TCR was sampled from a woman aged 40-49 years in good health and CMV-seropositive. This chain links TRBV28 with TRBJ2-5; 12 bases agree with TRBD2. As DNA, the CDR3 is TGTGCCAGCAGTTTAAGGACTAGCGGGACGCGGGAGACCCAGTACTTC. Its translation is CASSLRTSGTRETQYF.